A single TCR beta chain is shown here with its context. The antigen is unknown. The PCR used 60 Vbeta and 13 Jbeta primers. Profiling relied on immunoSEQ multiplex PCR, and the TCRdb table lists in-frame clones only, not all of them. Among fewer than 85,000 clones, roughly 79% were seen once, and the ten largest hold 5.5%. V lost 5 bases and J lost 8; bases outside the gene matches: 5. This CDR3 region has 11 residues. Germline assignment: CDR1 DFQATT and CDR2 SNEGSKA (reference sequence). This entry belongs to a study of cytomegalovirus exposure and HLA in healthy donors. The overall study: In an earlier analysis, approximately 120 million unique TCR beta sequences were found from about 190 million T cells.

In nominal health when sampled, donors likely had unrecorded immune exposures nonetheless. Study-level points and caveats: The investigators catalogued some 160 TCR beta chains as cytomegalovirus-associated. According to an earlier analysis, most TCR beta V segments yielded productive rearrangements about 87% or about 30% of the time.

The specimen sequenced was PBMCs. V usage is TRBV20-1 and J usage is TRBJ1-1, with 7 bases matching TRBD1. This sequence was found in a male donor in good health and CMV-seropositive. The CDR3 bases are TGCAGTGCTCGCGGGGACAGAGAAGCTTTCTTT. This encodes CSARGDREAFF.